The T cell receptor (beta chain) described here comes from a study of response to subunit inactivated influenza vaccine. TCRdb ran MiXCR on the RT-PCR reads and lists one entry per CDR3 protein. The sample includes around 520,000 distinct CDR3 sequences, roughly 12% seen only once; the top ten take roughly 10%. Germline CDR1 and CDR2: SGHTA and FQGNSA. The length of the CDR3 is 15 residues. V was trimmed by 5 bases and J by 0 bases, leaving 14 bases between them. Study-wide results and caveats: After each seasonal influenza vaccination, few new T cells are recruited, the authors suggested.

About this clonotype: Its specificity is not known.

The TCR was taken from a man aged 50 or older who received an inactivated influenza vaccine. The input for sequencing was PBMCs from blood, taken on the day of vaccination. The chain links TRBV7-2 to TRBJ2-7, with D unclear. The CDR3 bases are TGTGCCAGCAGCCTCGTTCCCACGAGCTCCTACGAGCAGTACTTC. Translation gives CASSLVPTSSYEQYF. The full variable domain, in which reference TRBV7-2 and TRBJ2-7 provide the parts outside the CDR3, is GAGVSQSPSNKVTEKGKDVELRCDPISGHTALYWYRQSLGQGLEFLIYFQGNSAPDKSGLPSDRFSAERTGGSVSTLTIQRTQQEDSAVYLCASSLVPTSSYEQYFGPGTRLTVT.